The text below deals with one T cell receptor (beta chain). This sample was included in a study of blood T cell repertoires in COVID-19. Looked up from germline, CDR1 is SGHTA and CDR2 is FQGNSA. The CDR3 is 14 residues long. The V and J ends lost 5 bases and 4 bases respectively, with 13 bases between them. The assay was immunoSEQ multiplex PCR, and TCRdb's table has in-frame clones only and misses some. Here the sample spans 25,000 or so clones, around 83% being singletons. The TCR originated in a man aged 65 to 79 with active COVID-19. The J gene is TRBJ2-3, the V gene TRBV7-2; unclear D gene. Sequenced input: peripheral blood. CDR3 DNA sequence: TGTGCCAGCAGCAGCCCGTTAAGTCCAGATACGCAGTATTTT. This translates into CASSSPLSPDTQYF.